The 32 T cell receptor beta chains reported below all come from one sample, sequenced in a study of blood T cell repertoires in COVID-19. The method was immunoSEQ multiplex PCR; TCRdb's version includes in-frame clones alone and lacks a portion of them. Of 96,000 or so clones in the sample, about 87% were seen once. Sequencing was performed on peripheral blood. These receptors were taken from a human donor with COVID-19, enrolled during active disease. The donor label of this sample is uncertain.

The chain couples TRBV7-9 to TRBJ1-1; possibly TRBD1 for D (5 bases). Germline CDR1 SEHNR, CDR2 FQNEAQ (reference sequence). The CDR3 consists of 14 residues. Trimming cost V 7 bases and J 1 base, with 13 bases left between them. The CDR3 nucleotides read TGTGCCAGCACCCACCCTGACAGGAACACTGAAGCTTTCTTT. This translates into CASTHPDRNTEAFF.

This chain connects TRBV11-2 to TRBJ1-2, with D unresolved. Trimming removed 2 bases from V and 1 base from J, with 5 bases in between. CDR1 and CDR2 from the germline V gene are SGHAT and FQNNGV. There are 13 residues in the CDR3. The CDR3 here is CASSLTLNYGYTF. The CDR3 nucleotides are TGTGCCAGCAGCTTAACTCTTAACTATGGCTACACCTTC.

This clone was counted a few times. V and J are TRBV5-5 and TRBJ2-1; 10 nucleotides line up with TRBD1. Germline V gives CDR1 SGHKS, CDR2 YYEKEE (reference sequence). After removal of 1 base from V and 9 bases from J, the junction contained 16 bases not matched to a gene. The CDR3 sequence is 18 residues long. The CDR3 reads CASSLIGSGTGEISEQFF. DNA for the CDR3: TGTGCCAGCAGCTTGATTGGCTCCGGGACAGGGGAGATAAGTGAGCAGTTCTTC.

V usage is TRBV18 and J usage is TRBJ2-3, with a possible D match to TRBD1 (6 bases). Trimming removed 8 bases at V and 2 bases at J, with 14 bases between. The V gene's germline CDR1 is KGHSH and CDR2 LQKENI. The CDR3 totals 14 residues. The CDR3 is CASVRGSSTDTQYF. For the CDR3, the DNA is TGTGCCAGCGTCAGGGGAAGTTCCACAGATACGCAGTATTTT.

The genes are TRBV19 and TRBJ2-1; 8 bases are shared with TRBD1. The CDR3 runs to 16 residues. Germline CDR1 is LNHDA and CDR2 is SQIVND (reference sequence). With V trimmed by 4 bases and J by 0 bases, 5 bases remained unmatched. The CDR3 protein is CASSRRTGRSYNEQFF. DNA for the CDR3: TGTGCCAGTAGTAGACGGACAGGGCGCTCCTACAATGAGCAGTTCTTC.

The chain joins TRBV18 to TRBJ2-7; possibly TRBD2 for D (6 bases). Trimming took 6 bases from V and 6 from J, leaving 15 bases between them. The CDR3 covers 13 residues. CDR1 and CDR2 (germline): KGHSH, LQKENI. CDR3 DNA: TGTGCCAGCTCTGCGATGCCTAGCGCCGAGCAGTACTTC. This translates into CASSAMPSAEQYF.

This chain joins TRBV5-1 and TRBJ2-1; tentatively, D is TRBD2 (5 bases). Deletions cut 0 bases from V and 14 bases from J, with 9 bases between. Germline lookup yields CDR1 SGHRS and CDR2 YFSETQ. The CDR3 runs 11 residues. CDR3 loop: CASSLEGDKFF. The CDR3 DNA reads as TGCGCCAGCAGCTTGGAGGGAGACAAGTTCTTC.

CDR3 sequence (DNA): TGCGCCAGCAGCCTACAGGGGGCTGTTAATTCACCCCTCCACTTT. Its translation is CASSLQGAVNSPLHF. The V call is TRBV5-1, the J call TRBJ1-6; TRBD1 matches at 9 bases. Germline V gene sequence: CDR1 SGHRS, CDR2 YFSETQ. This CDR3 spans 15 amino acids. Trimming cost V 4 bases and J 6 bases; bases outside gene matches: 5.

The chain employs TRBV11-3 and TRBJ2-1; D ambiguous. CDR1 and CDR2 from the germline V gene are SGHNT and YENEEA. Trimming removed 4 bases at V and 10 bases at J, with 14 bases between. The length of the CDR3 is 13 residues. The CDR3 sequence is CASSSATAVEQFF. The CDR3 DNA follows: TGTGCCAGCAGCTCCGCCACGGCGGTCGAGCAGTTCTTC.

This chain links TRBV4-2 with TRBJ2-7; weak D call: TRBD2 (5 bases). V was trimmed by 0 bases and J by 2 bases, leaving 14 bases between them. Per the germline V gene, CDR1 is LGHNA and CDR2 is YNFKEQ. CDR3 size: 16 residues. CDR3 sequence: CASSQEVGGRAYEQYF. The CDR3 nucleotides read TGTGCCAGCAGCCAAGAGGTTGGCGGGCGTGCCTACGAGCAGTACTTC.

The CDR3 DNA follows: TGTGCCAGCAGCGTGGACTATAACTATGGCTACACCTTC. It translates to CASSVDYNYGYTF. This rearrangement joins TRBV5-5 to TRBJ1-2; D uncertain. Trimming left V 4 bases short and J 1 base short, with 8 bases between. Germline CDR1 is SGHKS and CDR2 is YYEKEE (reference sequence). This CDR3 contains 13 residues.

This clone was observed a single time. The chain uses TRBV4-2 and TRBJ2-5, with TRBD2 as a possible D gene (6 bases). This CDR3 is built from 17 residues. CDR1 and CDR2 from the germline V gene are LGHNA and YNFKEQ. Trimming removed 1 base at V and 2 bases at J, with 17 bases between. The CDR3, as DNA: TGTGCCAGCAGCCAAGGGGGACTCCCGGGGGAGCAAGAGACCCAGTACTTC. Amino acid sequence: CASSQGGLPGEQETQYF.

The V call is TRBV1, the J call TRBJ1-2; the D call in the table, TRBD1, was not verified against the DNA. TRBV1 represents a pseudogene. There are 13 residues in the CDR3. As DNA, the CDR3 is TGCACCATTGGGACAGGAGGGAGCTATGGCTACACCTTC. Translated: CTIGTGGSYGYTF.

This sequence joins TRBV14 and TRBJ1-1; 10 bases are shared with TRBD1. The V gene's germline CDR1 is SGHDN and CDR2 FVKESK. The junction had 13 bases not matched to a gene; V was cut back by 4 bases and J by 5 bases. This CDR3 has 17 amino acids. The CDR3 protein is CASSPQTGGELVTEAFF. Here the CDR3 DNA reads TGTGCCAGCAGCCCCCAGACAGGGGGCGAATTGGTAACTGAAGCTTTCTTT.

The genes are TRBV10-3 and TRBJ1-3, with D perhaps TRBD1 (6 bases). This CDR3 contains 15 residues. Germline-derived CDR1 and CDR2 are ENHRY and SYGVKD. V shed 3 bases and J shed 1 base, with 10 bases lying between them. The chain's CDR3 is CAISDSTGSGNTIYF. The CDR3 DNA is TGTGCCATCAGTGACTCTACAGGGTCTGGAAACACCATATATTTT.

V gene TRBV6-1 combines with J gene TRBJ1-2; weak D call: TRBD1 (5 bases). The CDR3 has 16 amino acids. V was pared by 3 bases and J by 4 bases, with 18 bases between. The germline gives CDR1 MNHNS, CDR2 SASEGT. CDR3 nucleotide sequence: TGTGCCAGCAGTGAGTCCTGGGGGTCGGAGGGCTATGGCTACACCTTC. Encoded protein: CASSESWGSEGYGYTF.

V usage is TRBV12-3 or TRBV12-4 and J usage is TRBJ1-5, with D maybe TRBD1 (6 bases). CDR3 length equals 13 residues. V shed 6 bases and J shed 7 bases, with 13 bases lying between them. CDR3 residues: CASSPGEHQPQHF. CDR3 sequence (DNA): TGTGCCAGCAGCCCAGGGGAACACCAGCCCCAGCATTTT.

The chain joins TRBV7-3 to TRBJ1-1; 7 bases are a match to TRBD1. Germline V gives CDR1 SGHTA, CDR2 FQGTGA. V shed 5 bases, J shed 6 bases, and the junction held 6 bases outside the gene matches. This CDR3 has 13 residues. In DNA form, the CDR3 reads TGTGCCAGCAGCCAAGACAGGGATGCTGAAGCTTTCTTT. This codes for CASSQDRDAEAFF. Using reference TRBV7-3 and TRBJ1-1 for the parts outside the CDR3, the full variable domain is GAGVSQTPSNKVTEKGKYVELRCDPISGHTALYWYRQSLGQGPEFLIYFQGTGAADDSGLPNDRFFAVRPEGSVSTLKIQRTERGDSAVYLCASSQDRDAEAFFGQGTRLTVV.

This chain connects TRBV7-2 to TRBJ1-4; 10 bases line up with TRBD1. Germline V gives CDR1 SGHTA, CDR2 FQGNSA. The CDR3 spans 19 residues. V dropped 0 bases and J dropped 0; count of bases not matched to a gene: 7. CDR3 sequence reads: CASSLAPGQGRATNEKLFF. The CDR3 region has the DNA TGTGCCAGCAGCTTAGCGCCGGGACAGGGGAGGGCAACTAATGAAAAACTGTTTTTT.

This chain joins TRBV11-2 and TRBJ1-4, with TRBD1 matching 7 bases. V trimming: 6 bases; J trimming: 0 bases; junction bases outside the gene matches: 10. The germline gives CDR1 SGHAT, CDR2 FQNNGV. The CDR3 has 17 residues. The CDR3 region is CASRPGTDSSTNEKLFF. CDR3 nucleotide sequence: TGTGCCAGCAGACCCGGGACAGACTCCTCAACTAATGAAAAACTGTTTTTT.

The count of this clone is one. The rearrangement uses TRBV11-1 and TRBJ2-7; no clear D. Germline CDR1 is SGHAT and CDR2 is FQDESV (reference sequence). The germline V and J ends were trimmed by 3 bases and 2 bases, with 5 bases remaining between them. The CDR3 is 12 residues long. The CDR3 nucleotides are TGTGCCAGCAGCTTCACTACCTACGAGCAGTACTTC. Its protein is CASSFTTYEQYF.

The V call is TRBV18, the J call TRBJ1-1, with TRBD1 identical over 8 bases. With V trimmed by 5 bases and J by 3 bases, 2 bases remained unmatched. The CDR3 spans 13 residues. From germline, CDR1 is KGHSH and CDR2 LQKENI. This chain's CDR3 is CASSSTGDTEAFF. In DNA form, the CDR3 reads TGTGCCAGCTCATCGACAGGGGACACTGAAGCTTTCTTT.

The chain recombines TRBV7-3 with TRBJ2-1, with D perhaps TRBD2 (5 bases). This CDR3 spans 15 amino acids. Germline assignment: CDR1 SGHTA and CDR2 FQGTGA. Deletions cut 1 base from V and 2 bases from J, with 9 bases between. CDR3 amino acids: CASSLNGVAYNEQFF. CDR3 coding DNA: TGTGCCAGCAGCTTAAACGGGGTAGCCTACAATGAGCAGTTCTTC.

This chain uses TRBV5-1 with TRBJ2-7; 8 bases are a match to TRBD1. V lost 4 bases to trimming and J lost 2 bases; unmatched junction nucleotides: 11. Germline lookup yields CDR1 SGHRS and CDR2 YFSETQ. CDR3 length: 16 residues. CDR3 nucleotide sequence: TGCGCCAGCAGCCCCGGGACAGGCACCCTGACCTACGAGCAGTACTTC. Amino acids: CASSPGTGTLTYEQYF.

CDR3: CASSHDRGRGYTF. In DNA, the CDR3 is TGTGCCAGCAGTCACGACAGGGGACGTGGCTACACCTTC. The rearrangement links TRBV3-1 (or the pseudogene TRBV3-2) to TRBJ1-2; 8 nucleotides match TRBD1. V gave up 6 bases and J gave up 7 bases; unmatched junction bases: 7. The length of the CDR3 is 13 residues. The germline gives CDR1 LGHDT, CDR2 YNNKEL (reference sequence).

The CDR3 is CASSLLGTGELFF. DNA for the CDR3: TGTGCCAGCAGCTTACTAGGCACCGGGGAGCTGTTTTTT. The J gene is TRBJ2-2, the V gene TRBV5-6; D possibly corresponds to TRBD2 (5 bases). V was cut by 2 bases and J by 4 bases, with 6 bases left in between. CDR1 is SGHDT, CDR2 YYEEEE, per germline. This CDR3 has 13 residues. Supplemented by reference TRBV5-6 and TRBJ2-2, the full variable domain reads DAGVTQSPTHLIKTRGQQVTLRCSPKSGHDTVSWYQQALGQGPQFIFQYYEEEERQRGNFPDRFSGHQFPNYSSELNVNALLLGDSALYLCASSLLGTGELFFGEGSRLTVL.

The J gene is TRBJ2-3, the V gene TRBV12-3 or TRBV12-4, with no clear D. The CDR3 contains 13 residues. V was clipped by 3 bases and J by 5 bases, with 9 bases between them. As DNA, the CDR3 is TGTGCCAGCAGTTTCCTGACATTAGATACGCAGTATTTT. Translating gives CASSFLTLDTQYF.

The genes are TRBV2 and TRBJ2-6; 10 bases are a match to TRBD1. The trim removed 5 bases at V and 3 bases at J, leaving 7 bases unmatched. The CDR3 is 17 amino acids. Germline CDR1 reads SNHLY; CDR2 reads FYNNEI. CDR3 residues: CASSLGQGQIGANVLTF. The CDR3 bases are TGTGCCAGCAGTTTGGGACAGGGGCAAATTGGGGCCAACGTCCTGACTTTC.

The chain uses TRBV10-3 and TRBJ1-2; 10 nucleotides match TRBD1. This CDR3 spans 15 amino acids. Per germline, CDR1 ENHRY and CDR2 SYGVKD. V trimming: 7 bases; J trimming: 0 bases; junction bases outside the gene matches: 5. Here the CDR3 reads CAITPGQGTNYGYTF. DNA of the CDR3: TGTGCCATCACCCCGGGACAGGGGACTAACTATGGCTACACCTTC.

CDR3: CASWTGTSPEKLFF. DNA of the CDR3: TGCGCCAGCTGGACAGGGACTTCCCCTGAAAAACTGTTTTTT. This chain joins TRBV10-2 and TRBJ1-4, with 8 bases matching TRBD1. The V and J ends lost 8 bases and 7 bases, in that order; junction bases with no gene match: 9. This CDR3 region has 14 residues. Germline V gene sequence: CDR1 WSHSY, CDR2 SAAADI.

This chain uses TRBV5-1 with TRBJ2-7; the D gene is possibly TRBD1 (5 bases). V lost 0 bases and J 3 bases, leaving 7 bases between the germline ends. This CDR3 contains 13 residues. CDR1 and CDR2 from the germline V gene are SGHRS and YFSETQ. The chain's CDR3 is CASSLDQGYEQYF. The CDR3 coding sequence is TGCGCCAGCAGCTTGGATCAGGGCTACGAGCAGTACTTC. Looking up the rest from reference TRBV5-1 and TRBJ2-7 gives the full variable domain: KAGVTQTPRYLIKTRGQQVTLSCSPISGHRSVSWYQQTPGQGLQFLFEYFSETQRNKGNFPGRFSGRQFSNSRSEMNVSTLELGDSALYLCASSLDQGYEQYFGPGTRLTVT.

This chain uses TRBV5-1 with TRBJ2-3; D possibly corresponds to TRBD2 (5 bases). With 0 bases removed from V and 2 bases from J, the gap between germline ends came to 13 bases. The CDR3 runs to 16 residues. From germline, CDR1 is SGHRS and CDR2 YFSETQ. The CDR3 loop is CASSLDPGSATDTQYF. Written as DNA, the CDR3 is TGCGCCAGCAGCTTGGATCCGGGGTCGGCCACAGATACGCAGTATTTT.